A selection of T cell receptor beta chains follows, all from one sample in a study of blood T cell repertoires in COVID-19. Data came from immunoSEQ multiplex PCR; TCRdb stores just in-frame clones and leaves some out. The data contain some 300,000 clones, about 87% of them singletons. Sequencing input: peripheral blood. The origin of the receptors is a man between 65 and 79 years old with acute or convalescent COVID-19. Each CDR3 is given with its conserved first and last residue. Each record gives: V gene, clone size, D gene, J gene, CDR3 DNA, CDR3 protein. D genes are given only for firm matches. Some rows have no size entry. The others give once, few or many, or a class for an expanded clone.

v_gene: TRBV19
abundance: -
d_gene: -
j_gene: TRBJ1-3
CDR3nt: TGTGCCAGTAAGGGGACAACTAACATTGGAAACACCATATATTTT
CDR3aa: CASKGTTNIGNTIYF

v_gene: TRBV7-2
abundance: -
d_gene: TRBD1
j_gene: TRBJ2-7
CDR3nt: TGTGCCAGCAGCCCATGGGGTTTAGGGACAGAATACGAGCAGTACTTC
CDR3aa: CASSPWGLGTEYEQYF

v_gene: TRBV7-2
abundance: few
d_gene: -
j_gene: TRBJ1-1
CDR3nt: TGTGCCAGCAGCTTAGGACCACGGGGCACTGAAGCTTTCTTT
CDR3aa: CASSLGPRGTEAFF

v_gene: TRBV21-1
abundance: -
d_gene: -
j_gene: TRBJ2-1
CDR3nt: TGTGCCAGCAGCAAAGACTGCGGGAGTTCCTACAATGAGCAGTTCTTC
CDR3aa: CASSKDCGSSYNEQFF

v_gene: TRBV4-3
abundance: few
d_gene: -
j_gene: TRBJ2-1
CDR3nt: TGCGCCAGCAGCCAAGCCACTAGCCCGGGGGTGAATGAGCAGTTCTTC
CDR3aa: CASSQATSPGVNEQFF

v_gene: TRBV18
abundance: -
d_gene: -
j_gene: TRBJ2-6
CDR3nt: TGTGCCAGCTCACTCAACAGGGTCTCTGGGGCCAACGTCCTGACTTTC
CDR3aa: CASSLNRVSGANVLTF

v_gene: TRBV6-1
abundance: -
d_gene: -
j_gene: TRBJ1-2
CDR3nt: TGTGCCAGCAGTGAAGGTAGTAACTATGGCTACACCTTC
CDR3aa: CASSEGSNYGYTF

v_gene: TRBV7-2
abundance: -
d_gene: TRBD2
j_gene: TRBJ2-2
CDR3nt: TGTGCCAGCAGCATACTAGCGGGGGCTGTCGGGGAGCTGTTTTTT
CDR3aa: CASSILAGAVGELFF

v_gene: TRBV28
abundance: -
d_gene: TRBD1
j_gene: TRBJ2-5
CDR3nt: TGTGCCAGCAGTCAGAACCGACAGGGGTTAACCCAGACCCAGTACTTC
CDR3aa: CASSQNRQGLTQTQYF

v_gene: TRBV28
abundance: few
d_gene: TRBD1
j_gene: TRBJ1-2
CDR3nt: TGTGCCAGCAGTCGACCGGGACAGGGCACCTATGGCTACACCTTC
CDR3aa: CASSRPGQGTYGYTF

v_gene: TRBV7-9
abundance: -
d_gene: -
j_gene: TRBJ1-5
CDR3nt: TGTGCCAGCAGCTCGGGGGGCAGCAATCAGCCCCAGCATTTT
CDR3aa: CASSSGGSNQPQHF

v_gene: TRBV24-1
abundance: -
d_gene: TRBD1
j_gene: TRBJ2-1
CDR3nt: TGTGCCACCAGTGGCCCCCGGGACAGAGCGGAAGGGGAGCAGTTCTTC
CDR3aa: CATSGPRDRAEGEQFF

v_gene: TRBV11-2
abundance: -
d_gene: -
j_gene: TRBJ2-7
CDR3nt: TGTGCCAGCAGCCTTACCCTTAGCGGCTACGAGCAGTACTTC
CDR3aa: CASSLTLSGYEQYF

v_gene: TRBV7-2
abundance: -
d_gene: -
j_gene: TRBJ2-2
CDR3nt: TGTGCCAGCAGCTTAGTTAGTGGCACCGGGGAGCTGTTTTTT
CDR3aa: CASSLVSGTGELFF

v_gene: TRBV13
abundance: -
d_gene: TRBD1
j_gene: TRBJ2-5
CDR3nt: TGTGCCAGCAGCCGCCGGGACAGATACCAAGAGACCCAGTACTTC
CDR3aa: CASSRRDRYQETQYF

v_gene: TRBV11-2
abundance: -
d_gene: TRBD2
j_gene: TRBJ2-5
CDR3nt: TGTGCCAGCAGCGCGTGGCGGGGGGCGCGGGAGACCCAGTACTTC
CDR3aa: CASSAWRGARETQYF

v_gene: TRBV19
abundance: many
d_gene: TRBD1
j_gene: TRBJ1-2
CDR3nt: TGTGCCACCAGACAGGACAGGGCTAACTATGGCTACACCTTC
CDR3aa: CATRQDRANYGYTF

v_gene: TRBV7-2
abundance: -
d_gene: TRBD1
j_gene: TRBJ1-3
CDR3nt: TGTGCCAGCAGCTCCGGGACAGCTGGAAACACCATATATTTT
CDR3aa: CASSSGTAGNTIYF

v_gene: TRBV28
abundance: -
d_gene: TRBD1
j_gene: TRBJ1-5
CDR3nt: TGTGCCAGCAGTAGGACAGGACGGGGCTATCAGCCCCAGCATTTT
CDR3aa: CASSRTGRGYQPQHF

v_gene: TRBV6-6
abundance: -
d_gene: -
j_gene: TRBJ1-4
CDR3nt: TGTGCCAGCAGTTACGGAGAGGTCGAAAAACTGTTTTTT
CDR3aa: CASSYGEVEKLFF

v_gene: TRBV25-1
abundance: -
d_gene: -
j_gene: TRBJ2-1
CDR3nt: TGTGCCAGCAGTCCTCAGGCGACAGTGGTATATGAGCAGTTCTTC
CDR3aa: CASSPQATVVYEQFF

v_gene: TRBV25-1
abundance: -
d_gene: -
j_gene: TRBJ1-4
CDR3nt: TGTGCCAGCAGTGAAGTCGGGGGTAACGAAAAACTGTTTTTT
CDR3aa: CASSEVGGNEKLFF

v_gene: TRBV5-1
abundance: -
d_gene: -
j_gene: TRBJ1-6
CDR3nt: TGCGCCAGCAGCTTGTCGGTCGAAAGCTCCTATAATTCACCCCTCCACTTT
CDR3aa: CASSLSVESSYNSPLHF

v_gene: TRBV7-2
abundance: -
d_gene: TRBD2
j_gene: TRBJ2-1
CDR3nt: TGTGCCAGCAGCTCCTCAGCGGGACCGATCAATGAGCAGTTCTTC
CDR3aa: CASSSSAGPINEQFF

v_gene: TRBV27
abundance: -
d_gene: TRBD2
j_gene: TRBJ2-1
CDR3nt: TGTGCCAGCAGTCCCCGTGCGGGGGACGCGCAGTTCTTC
CDR3aa: CASSPRAGDAQFF

v_gene: TRBV3-1/TRBV3-2
abundance: -
d_gene: TRBD1
j_gene: TRBJ2-4
CDR3nt: TGTGCCAGCAGCCAGACAGGGATAGCCAAAAACATTCAGTACTTC
CDR3aa: CASSQTGIAKNIQYF

v_gene: TRBV28
abundance: -
d_gene: TRBD2
j_gene: TRBJ2-1
CDR3nt: TGTGCCAGCAGTTTTACTAGCGGGAGAGTTAGCAATGAGCAGTTCTTC
CDR3aa: CASSFTSGRVSNEQFF

v_gene: TRBV6-2/TRBV6-3
abundance: -
d_gene: -
j_gene: TRBJ1-5
CDR3nt: TGTGCCAGCAGTGGGCAGGGGAAGTTGTCATCGCCCCAGCATTTT
CDR3aa: CASSGQGKLSSPQHF

v_gene: TRBV28
abundance: -
d_gene: TRBD1
j_gene: TRBJ1-1
CDR3nt: TGTGCCAGCAGTTTCCCAGGGGGCGTTAGCACTGAAGCTTTCTTT
CDR3aa: CASSFPGGVSTEAFF

v_gene: TRBV5-6
abundance: -
d_gene: TRBD2
j_gene: TRBJ2-7
CDR3nt: TGTGCCAGCAGCTCGGGACTAGCTGGCTACGAGCAGTACTTC
CDR3aa: CASSSGLAGYEQYF

v_gene: TRBV27
abundance: -
d_gene: TRBD1
j_gene: TRBJ2-7
CDR3nt: TGTGCCAGCAGTAGGGACAGGGGCATCCACGAGCAGTACTTC
CDR3aa: CASSRDRGIHEQYF

v_gene: TRBV15
abundance: once
d_gene: TRBD1
j_gene: TRBJ1-5
CDR3nt: TGTGCCACCAGCGGCATCCTTACAGGGGGCGGTCAGCCCCAGCATTTT
CDR3aa: CATSGILTGGGQPQHF

v_gene: TRBV7-2
abundance: -
d_gene: TRBD1
j_gene: TRBJ2-7
CDR3nt: TGTGCCAGCAGCCGAGACAGGGGGCTAGAGCAGTACTTC
CDR3aa: CASSRDRGLEQYF

v_gene: TRBV27
abundance: -
d_gene: -
j_gene: TRBJ2-6
CDR3nt: TGTGCCAGCAGTTGGCTCAGGGTATCTGGGGCCAACGTCCTGACTTTC
CDR3aa: CASSWLRVSGANVLTF

v_gene: TRBV7-2
abundance: -
d_gene: TRBD2
j_gene: TRBJ2-7
CDR3nt: TGTGCCAGCAGCTCGGGACTAGTGGTCCACGAGCAGTACTTC
CDR3aa: CASSSGLVVHEQYF

v_gene: TRBV19
abundance: -
d_gene: TRBD1
j_gene: TRBJ1-2
CDR3nt: TGTGCCAGTAACGTTGTTCTGGGACAGGGTTACGGCTACACCTTC
CDR3aa: CASNVVLGQGYGYTF

v_gene: TRBV5-4
abundance: -
d_gene: TRBD2
j_gene: TRBJ2-7
CDR3nt: TGTGCCAGCAGCCAGACTAGCGGGAGAGCCTACGAGCAGTACTTC
CDR3aa: CASSQTSGRAYEQYF

v_gene: TRBV10-3
abundance: -
d_gene: TRBD1
j_gene: TRBJ1-1
CDR3nt: TGTGCCATCAGTGTGGACAGGGGAACTCGTAGGGACACTGAAGCTTTCTTT
CDR3aa: CAISVDRGTRRDTEAFF

v_gene: TRBV15
abundance: -
d_gene: -
j_gene: TRBJ1-3
CDR3nt: TGTGCCACCAGCCCTTCCAGGGTCTCTGGAAACACCATATATTTT
CDR3aa: CATSPSRVSGNTIYF

v_gene: TRBV9
abundance: -
d_gene: TRBD2
j_gene: TRBJ2-7
CDR3nt: TGTGCCAGCAGCGTAAGCGGGAAATCCTACGAGCAGTACTTC
CDR3aa: CASSVSGKSYEQYF

v_gene: TRBV7-9
abundance: -
d_gene: -
j_gene: TRBJ1-2
CDR3nt: TGTGCCAGCAGCTCCCGGACTAGCGGGGATAACTATGGCTACACCTTC
CDR3aa: CASSSRTSGDNYGYTF

v_gene: TRBV4-3
abundance: few
d_gene: TRBD1
j_gene: TRBJ1-4
CDR3nt: TGCGCCAGCAGCCAATCACAGGGGGCCTGGGGCGATGAAAAACTGTTTTTT
CDR3aa: CASSQSQGAWGDEKLFF

v_gene: TRBV27
abundance: -
d_gene: -
j_gene: TRBJ2-7
CDR3nt: TGTGCCAGCAGTCAACTAGGAAGAACCCCCTACGAGCAGTACTTC
CDR3aa: CASSQLGRTPYEQYF

v_gene: TRBV20-1
abundance: -
d_gene: TRBD1
j_gene: TRBJ2-5
CDR3nt: TGCAGCTCGACAGGGCTGGGGACCCAGTACTTC
CDR3aa: CSSTGLGTQYF

v_gene: TRBV7-2
abundance: -
d_gene: TRBD2
j_gene: TRBJ2-1
CDR3nt: TGTGCCAGCAGCTTAGCGATGAGTAGCGGGGGGGAGAATGAGCAGTTCTTC
CDR3aa: CASSLAMSSGGENEQFF

v_gene: TRBV19
abundance: -
d_gene: -
j_gene: TRBJ1-2
CDR3nt: TGTGCCAGTAGTTTCTCTAAGCGGGATGGGAACTATGGCTACACCTTC
CDR3aa: CASSFSKRDGNYGYTF

v_gene: TRBV12-3/TRBV12-4
abundance: -
d_gene: -
j_gene: TRBJ2-1
CDR3nt: TGTGCCAGCAGCCCAGATAAGCAGTTCTTC
CDR3aa: CASSPDKQFF

v_gene: TRBV28
abundance: -
d_gene: TRBD2
j_gene: TRBJ2-7
CDR3nt: TGTGCCAGCATGGGGTCGCGGGAGACCTACGAGCAGTACTTC
CDR3aa: CASMGSRETYEQYF